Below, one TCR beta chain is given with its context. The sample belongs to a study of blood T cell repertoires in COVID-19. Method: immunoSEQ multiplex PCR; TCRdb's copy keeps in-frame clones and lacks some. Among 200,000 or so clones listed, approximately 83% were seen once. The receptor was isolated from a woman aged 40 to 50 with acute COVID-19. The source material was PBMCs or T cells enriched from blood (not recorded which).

CDR3 coding DNA: TGTGCCAGCAGTCCATTCGGGACAAGACAGGGGTGGCCCCAGCATTTT. Translated: CASSPFGTRQGWPQHF. The V gene is TRBV27, the J gene TRBJ1-5, with 8 bases that match TRBD1. In germline, CDR1 is MNHEY, CDR2 SMNVEV (reference sequence). The CDR3 is 16 residues long. The J segment lost 9 bases and the V segment lost 5 bases, leaving 15 bases of the junction unmatched.